Below, 31 T cell receptor beta chains from the same sample are listed, as sequenced in a study of blood T cells in healthy people across ages. Through a sample-barcoded 5' primer and a J-beta primer mix, a second PCR was run for about 6 to 11 cycles. TCRdb re-called the 5' RACE reads through MiXCR, storing one row per CDR3 protein. The repertoire holds over a million distinct CDR3 sequences, with 45% as singletons. Sequencing input: blood. The receptors derive from a woman aged 60-70 years in good health.

The V gene is TRBV7-9, the J gene TRBJ2-1, with D possibly being TRBD2 (5 bases). The CDR3 is 13 amino acids. Trimming shortened V by 0 bases and J by 13 bases, and 13 bases separated the two germline ends. Germline CDR1 reads SEHNR; CDR2 reads FQNEAQ (reference sequence). The DNA for the CDR3 is TGTGCCAGCAGCTTAGCTGGAGAGGGTTATCAGTTCTTC. Encoded protein: CASSLAGEGYQFF.

Regarding this clonotype: A much larger clonotype is one base distant, so this may be a read error. This chain joins TRBV3-1 and TRBJ2-5; 8 nucleotides agree with TRBD1. The CDR3 runs 14 residues. After removal of 1 base from V and 13 bases from J, the junction contained 11 bases not matched to a gene. Germline V gives CDR1 LGHDT, CDR2 YNNKEL (reference sequence). DNA of the CDR3: TGTGCCAGCAGCCAAGGGACAGGGTTTTACGAGCTGTACTTC. It encodes CASSQGTGFYELYF.

About this clonotype itself: One end of the junction does not line up with germline, which may come from a read error. The chain has TRBV4-1 and TRBJ1-2; D is perhaps TRBD1 (5 bases). CDR1 MGHRA and CDR2 YSYEKL come from the germline V gene. The CDR3 is 15 residues long. CDR3 in DNA: TGCGCCGGCAGCTCAACCCCACAGGCTAGCTATGGCTACACCTTC. It specifies CAGSSTPQASYGYTF.

The rearrangement joins TRBV25-1 to TRBJ2-7; tentative D call: TRBD1 (7 bases). The DNA end is a closer match to TRBJ2-5, so the J assignment may be wrong. Germline V gene sequence: CDR1 MGHDK, CDR2 SYGVNS. This CDR3 region has 12 residues. CDR3 amino acids: CAEAGGKETQYF. The CDR3 bases are TGTGCCGAGGCAGGGGGGAAGGAGACCCAGTACTTC.

V usage is TRBV20-1 and J usage is TRBJ2-3; 8 bases fit TRBD1. There are 14 residues in the CDR3. Losses at the gene ends were 5 bases for V and 1 base for J; bases not matched to a gene: 5. Germline V gives CDR1 DFQATT, CDR2 SNEGSKA (reference sequence). The CDR3 DNA follows: TGCAGTGCTGAGGACAGGGTTGGCACAGATACGCAGTATTTT. As protein: CSAEDRVGTDTQYF.

The rearrangement links TRBV6-5 to TRBJ2-7, with TRBD1 as a possible D gene (6 bases). The germline gives CDR1 MNHEY, CDR2 SVGAGI. This CDR3 has 14 amino acids. Trimming pared 4 bases from V and 3 bases from J, leaving 13 bases between. In nucleotides, the CDR3 is TGTGCCAGCAGTTTAACAGGGTTCGACTACGAGCAGTACTTC. The encoded protein is CASSLTGFDYEQYF.

The chain links TRBV3-1 to TRBJ2-4, with 11 bases identical to TRBD1. The J segment lost 8 bases and the V segment lost 3 bases, leaving 9 bases of the junction unmatched. Looked up from germline, CDR1 is LGHDT and CDR2 is YNNKEL (reference sequence). The CDR3 has 16 residues. CDR3 coding DNA: TGTGCCAGCAGCCACTTAAGGCCGGGACAGGGGGACATTCAGTACTTC. Amino acid sequence: CASSHLRPGQGDIQYF.

The table lists this clonotype with a few counts. The chain recombines TRBV15 with TRBJ1-4; 9 positions match TRBD1. Germline CDR1 and CDR2: LNHNV and YYDKDF (reference sequence). The J segment lost 7 bases and the V segment lost 8 bases, leaving 5 bases of the junction unmatched. This CDR3 has 13 amino acids. For the CDR3, the DNA is TGTGCCACCGGTCCGGGACAGGGTGAAAAACTGTTTTTT. Residues: CATGPGQGEKLFF.

This clonotype was seen repeatedly, ten times or more. Germline and junction disagree at one end, which may indicate a read error. The V gene is TRBV5-1, the J gene TRBJ2-1; 12 bases are shared with TRBD2. This CDR3 spans 14 amino acids. CDR1 is SGHRS and CDR2 is YFSETQ in the germline V gene. The CDR3: CASSLGLAGNEQFF. The CDR3 DNA reads as TGTGCCAGCAGTTTGGGACTAGCGGGCAATGAGCAGTTCTTC.

V gene TRBV6-1 combines with J gene TRBJ2-7; possibly TRBD2 for D (7 bases). CDR1 and CDR2 from the germline V gene are MNHNS and SASEGT. The CDR3 spans 15 residues. The V and J ends lost 2 bases and 4 bases respectively, with 15 bases between them. The CDR3 coding sequence is TGTGCCAGCAGTGAACTAGGGGGAGGGCAGTACGAGCAGTACTTC. This encodes CASSELGGGQYEQYF.

This chain joins TRBV19 and TRBJ1-5; D uncertain. Between the trimmed V and J ends, which lost 9 bases and 2 bases, there was a span of 17 bases. The V gene's germline CDR1 is LNHDA and CDR2 SQIVND (reference sequence). The CDR3 sequence is 15 residues long. The CDR3 bases are TGTGCCAGCCGGACCAAAATTATGGGCAATCAGCCCCAGCATTTT. Protein: CASRTKIMGNQPQHF.

The J gene is TRBJ2-1, the V gene TRBV20-1, with TRBD2 matching 9 bases. The DNA matches TRBJ2-7 better at its end, which makes the J call doubtful. CDR3 length: 15 residues. Germline V gene lookup returns CDR1 DFQATT and CDR2 SNEGSKA (reference sequence). In DNA form, the CDR3 reads TGCAGTGCTACCCGGTTACTAGCGGGTTACAATGAGCAGTACTTC. Its translation: CSATRLLAGYNEQYF.

This clonotype was observed a few times. This chain connects TRBV5-1 to TRBJ2-1; 7 nucleotides align to TRBD2. CDR3 length equals 15 residues. The V segment lost 0 bases and the J segment 5 bases; nucleotides outside the gene matches: 5. Germline CDR1 is SGHRS and CDR2 is YFSETQ. The CDR3 nucleotides are TGCGCCAGCAGCTTGGCCTTAGCGGGTGACAATGAGCAGTTCTTC. Encoded protein: CASSLALAGDNEQFF.

This chain uses TRBV20-1 with TRBJ2-1; D not certain. CDR3 length: 13 amino acids. V was shortened by 4 bases and J by 6 bases, with 13 bases between the two germline ends. Looked up from germline, CDR1 is DFQATT and CDR2 is SNEGSKA (reference sequence). CDR3 residues: CSATPGVANEQFF. The CDR3 DNA reads as TGCAGTGCTACCCCCGGAGTGGCCAATGAGCAGTTCTTC.

This clonotype was seen only a few times. This chain connects TRBV3-1 to TRBJ2-7; 9 bases fit TRBD2. The CDR3 runs to 15 residues. V lost 1 base to trimming and J lost 3 bases; unmatched junction nucleotides: 4. Looked up from germline, CDR1 is LGHDT and CDR2 is YNNKEL (reference sequence). As DNA, the CDR3 is TGTGCCAGCAGCCAAGCGACTAGCGGAAACTACGAGCAGTACTTC. Translated: CASSQATSGNYEQYF.

The chain links TRBV10-1 to TRBJ2-3; D may correspond to TRBD1 or TRBD2 (5 bases each). Germline lookup yields CDR1 WNHNN and CDR2 SYGVQD (reference sequence). The CDR3 is 12 amino acids. With 4 bases removed from V and 6 bases from J, the gap between germline ends came to 8 bases. The CDR3 is CASSGDRDTQYF. DNA of the CDR3: TGCGCCAGCAGTGGGGACCGGGATACGCAGTATTTT.

V gene TRBV12-3 or TRBV12-4 combines with J gene TRBJ2-3; possible D gene TRBD1, 7 bases. V lost 1 base, J lost 2 bases, and 10 bases lay in between. This CDR3 region has 15 residues. CDR3 loop: CASSLVRGDTDTQYF. The CDR3 region has the DNA TGTGCCAGCAGTTTAGTCAGGGGGGACACAGATACGCAGTATTTT.

The chain links TRBV10-1 to TRBJ2-5, with 9 bases matching TRBD1. The DNA end lines up better with TRBJ2-7; the J call may be wrong. Germline assignment: CDR1 WNHNN and CDR2 SYGVQD (reference sequence). The CDR3 contains 13 residues. CDR3 amino acids: CASGRDRDAEQYF. CDR3 bases: TGCGCCAGCGGCCGGGACAGGGACGCCGAGCAGTACTTC.

This clonotype was observed once. This chain joins TRBV20-1 and TRBJ2-5, with no clear D. V was pared by 5 bases and J by 2 bases, with 9 bases between. CDR3 length equals 12 residues. Germline-derived CDR1 and CDR2 are DFQATT and SNEGSKA (reference sequence). Written as DNA, the CDR3 is TGCAGTGCTGTGGAGTTGCAAGAGACCCAGTACTTC. The encoded protein is CSAVELQETQYF.

The V and J genes are TRBV29-1 and TRBJ1-1; D ambiguous. Between the trimmed V and J ends, which lost 3 bases and 12 bases, there was a span of 20 bases. This CDR3 has 13 residues. CDR1 SQVTM and CDR2 ANQGSEA come from the germline V gene. CDR3 coding DNA: TGCAGCGTTGATGTATATTATGGGTCAGGTCCTTTCTTT. Its translation is CSVDVYYGSGPFF.

This clonotype was seen more than once but under ten times. This chain links TRBV18 with TRBJ2-5, with TRBD1 identical over 8 bases. Germline V gene lookup returns CDR1 KGHSH and CDR2 LQKENI. The CDR3 sequence is 15 residues long. J lost 4 bases, V lost 1 base, and 5 bases had no gene match. The CDR3 protein is CASSPLTGVGETQYF. The DNA of the CDR3 is TGTGCCAGCTCACCACTGACAGGGGTTGGAGAGACCCAGTACTTC.

This chain joins TRBV4-1 and TRBJ1-1; 9 bases match TRBD1. Unmatched junction bases numbered 8, after V lost 4 bases and J lost 2 bases. The CDR3 has 16 residues. Germline V gene lookup returns CDR1 MGHRA and CDR2 YSYEKL. This chain's CDR3 is CASSPAVQGANTEAFF. In nucleotides, the CDR3 is TGCGCCAGCAGCCCGGCGGTACAGGGGGCAAACACTGAAGCTTTCTTT.

This clonotype turned up a few times. The genes are TRBV7-9 and TRBJ1-2; D uncertain. V was trimmed by 2 bases and J by 4 bases, leaving 8 bases between them. The germline V gene has CDR1 SEHNR and CDR2 FQNEAQ (reference sequence). The CDR3 is made up of 13 amino acids. CDR3 region: CASSLNPVYGYTF. CDR3 bases: TGTGCCAGCAGCTTAAACCCAGTCTATGGCTACACCTTC.

This clonotype came up a few times. J is TRBJ2-3 and V is TRBV20-1; no definite D call. The CDR3 has 15 amino acids. Germline lookup yields CDR1 DFQATT and CDR2 SNEGSKA (reference sequence). V dropped 5 bases and J dropped 3 bases, with 18 bases sitting between them. CDR3 sequence: CSAEVVLRSTDTQYF. CDR3 nucleotides: TGCAGTGCTGAAGTGGTCCTAAGGTCTACAGATACGCAGTATTTT.

V is TRBV7-3 and J is TRBJ2-1, with D perhaps matching TRBD1 (7 bases). CDR3 length: 14 residues. The V end lost 5 bases, the J end lost 12 bases, and 20 bases lay between the germline ends. Per the germline V gene, CDR1 is SGHTA and CDR2 is FQGTGA. The DNA of the CDR3 is TGTGCCAGCAGCGCGAACAGGGGCGGGGATACGCAGTTCTTC. It specifies CASSANRGGDTQFF.

Only a few counts were recorded for this clonotype. The chain is built from TRBV10-3 and TRBJ2-7; 11 positions agree with TRBD2. The CDR3 spans 14 residues. Germline CDR1 is ENHRY and CDR2 is SYGVKD. The V and J ends lost 6 bases and 2 bases, in that order; junction bases with no gene match: 3. CDR3 in amino acids: CAIRGTSGTYEQYF. The CDR3 DNA follows: TGTGCCATCAGGGGGACTAGCGGAACCTACGAGCAGTACTTC.

This clonotype turned up a few times. The V gene is TRBV12-5, the J gene TRBJ2-1; TRBD2 matches at 8 bases. V was pared by 0 bases and J by 0 bases, with 4 bases of the junction left unmatched. From germline, CDR1 is LGHNT and CDR2 FRNRAP. There are 17 residues in the CDR3. CDR3 sequence reads: CASGLVLLAVSYNEQFF. The CDR3 nucleotides are TGTGCTAGTGGTTTGGTACTACTAGCGGTCTCCTACAATGAGCAGTTCTTC.

This clonotype was seen a handful of times. This sequence joins TRBV27 and TRBJ1-5; no reliable D call. Trimming removed 8 bases from V and 4 bases from J, with 3 bases in between. Germline V gene lookup returns CDR1 MNHEY and CDR2 SMNVEV (reference sequence). This CDR3 has 10 residues. CDR3 loop: CASGNQPQHF. The CDR3 region has the DNA TGTGCCAGCGGAAATCAGCCCCAGCATTTT.

J is TRBJ1-1 and V is TRBV25-1, with D perhaps matching TRBD1 (5 bases). With 5 bases removed from V and 7 bases from J, the gap between germline ends came to 17 bases. This CDR3 contains 14 residues. Germline CDR1 is MGHDK and CDR2 is SYGVNS. The CDR3 here is CASSRISSGSEAFF. CDR3 nucleotide sequence: TGTGCCAGCAGTCGTATATCCTCAGGGAGTGAAGCTTTCTTT.

This sequence joins TRBV29-1 and TRBJ2-1; TRBD2 agrees at 8 bases. The J call may be faulty, since TRBJ2-7 better matches the DNA end. Germline V gene lookup returns CDR1 SQVTM and CDR2 ANQGSEA. The CDR3 extends over 16 amino acids. CDR3: CSAVGAGARSYNEQYF. The CDR3 DNA is TGCAGCGCTGTGGGAGCGGGGGCCCGCTCCTACAATGAGCAGTACTTC.

The CDR3 protein is CASNLSGAGNSPLHF. DNA for the CDR3: TGTGCCAGCAACCTCTCGGGGGCCGGGAATTCACCCCTCCACTTT. This chain uses TRBV7-2 with TRBJ1-6; D may be TRBD1 (6 bases). In germline, CDR1 is SGHTA, CDR2 FQGNSA. This CDR3 comprises 15 residues. Trimming removed 7 bases from V and 7 bases from J, with 17 bases in between.